This is a list of T cell receptor beta chains from one sample in a study of blood T cell repertoires in COVID-19. Generated by immunoSEQ multiplex PCR, the TCRdb table keeps only in-frame clones and is missing some. Among 150,000 to 200,000 clones listed, about 86% were seen once. Sequencing was carried out using peripheral blood. Receptors were obtained from a woman aged 60-75 years with COVID-19, enrolled during active disease. The CDR3 runs from the conserved cysteine through the conserved F or W. D genes are given only for firm matches. Size values are once, few and many counts, or a class for expanded clones, and some rows have none.

16 | TRBJ2-7 | - | TRBV5-1 | - | CASSDGHWRAQDEQYF | TGCGCCAGCAGCGATGGGCACTGGCGGGCTCAAGACGAGCAGTACTTC
14 | TRBJ1-1 | - | TRBV19 | - | CASGETGGWTEAFF | TGTGCCAGTGGCGAGACGGGGGGCTGGACTGAAGCTTTCTTT
17 | TRBJ2-2 | - | TRBV11-2 | TRBD2 | CASSYRLAGELTGELFF | TGTGCCAGCAGCTACCGACTAGCGGGAGAGCTCACCGGGGAGCTGTTTTTT
15 | TRBJ2-5 | once | TRBV6-1 | TRBD2 | CASSDAGRASETQYF | TGTGCCAGCAGTGACGCCGGGAGGGCCAGTGAGACCCAGTACTTC
16 | TRBJ1-3 | - | TRBV11-2 | TRBD1 | CASRDRDTRSGNTIYF | TGTGCCAGCCGGGACAGGGACACCCGCTCTGGAAACACCATATATTTT
17 | TRBJ1-4 | - | TRBV27 | - | CASSLNGWGDSNEKLFF | TGTGCCAGCAGTCTCAACGGCTGGGGCGATTCTAATGAAAAACTGTTTTTT
14 | TRBJ2-7 | - | TRBV2 | TRBD1 | CASSKNRGAYEQYF | TGTGCCAGCAGTAAAAACAGGGGGGCCTACGAGCAGTACTTC
16 | TRBJ2-1 | - | TRBV28 | TRBD2 | CASSLASSGSTNEQFF | TGTGCCAGCAGTCTGGCCTCTAGCGGGAGTACGAATGAGCAGTTCTTC
16 | TRBJ2-3 | - | TRBV10-3 | - | CAIRGRGRSSTDTQYF | TGTGCCATCAGAGGTCGGGGTCGCTCTAGCACAGATACGCAGTATTTT
16 | TRBJ2-5 | - | TRBV5-5 | - | CASSLALRLSQETQYF | TGTGCCAGCAGCTTGGCATTGAGATTATCACAAGAGACCCAGTACTTC
15 | TRBJ2-7 | - | TRBV19 | TRBD2 | CASSIAGGPGHEQYF | TGTGCCAGTAGTATTGCGGGAGGGCCGGGCCACGAGCAGTACTTC
12 | TRBJ2-7 | - | TRBV27 | - | CASSSGPYEQYF | TGTGCCAGCAGTAGCGGGCCCTACGAGCAGTACTTC
12 | TRBJ1-4 | - | TRBV28 | - | CASSLRGEKLFF | TGTGCCAGCAGTCTCCGGGGTGAAAAACTGTTTTTT
14 | TRBJ1-6 | - | TRBV2 | - | CASRGDGDNSPLHF | TGTGCCAGCAGAGGAGACGGTGACAATTCACCCCTCCACTTT
14 | TRBJ1-4 | - | TRBV5-1 | - | CASSPGLPWEKLFF | TGCGCCAGCAGCCCGGGACTACCCTGGGAAAAACTGTTTTTT
17 | TRBJ2-7 | - | TRBV4-1 | TRBD2 | CASSQTPGAGGAYEQYF | TGCGCCAGCAGCCAAACGCCAGGGGCGGGAGGAGCCTACGAGCAGTACTTC
17 | TRBJ2-5 | - | TRBV4-1 | - | CASSQVGQGGLQETQYF | TGCGCCAGCAGCCAAGTCGGGCAGGGGGGACTCCAAGAGACCCAGTACTTC
14 | TRBJ2-1 | - | TRBV5-6 | TRBD2 | CASSVGGGLDEQFF | TGTGCCAGCAGCGTGGGGGGAGGGCTTGATGAGCAGTTCTTC
16 | TRBJ1-1 | once | TRBV4-2 | - | CASSPYWGRERVEAFF | TGTGCCAGCAGCCCGTACTGGGGGCGAGAAAGGGTTGAAGCTTTCTTT
14 | TRBJ2-7 | - | TRBV28 | - | CAALGGSNSYEQYF | TGTGCGGCTCTCGGGGGATCAAACTCCTACGAGCAGTACTTC
15 | TRBJ2-7 | - | TRBV6-5 | TRBD1 | CASSYSPETGYEQYF | TGTGCCAGCAGTTACTCCCCCGAGACAGGGTACGAGCAGTACTTC
16 | TRBJ2-5 | - | TRBV5-4 | TRBD1 | CASTGLSRGQQETQYF | TGTGCCAGCACCGGCTTAAGTAGGGGACAGCAAGAGACCCAGTACTTC
14 | TRBJ1-2 | - | TRBV6-5 | - | CASKSAGDNYGYTF | TGTGCCAGCAAGAGCGCAGGGGATAACTATGGCTACACCTTC
14 | TRBJ2-7 | - | TRBV9 | TRBD1 | CASSVTTGVYEQYF | TGTGCCAGCAGCGTTACCACAGGGGTCTACGAGCAGTACTTC
11 | TRBJ2-4 | - | TRBV7-2 | - | CASSPRDIQYF | TGTGCCAGCAGCCCCCGGGACATTCAGTACTTC
15 | TRBJ2-3 | - | TRBV11-3 | - | CASSLREVGPDTQYF | TGTGCCAGCAGCTTAAGGGAAGTGGGGCCAGATACGCAGTATTTT
16 | TRBJ2-1 | - | TRBV6-6 | - | CASSYPDKLGYNEQFF | TGTGCCAGCAGTTACCCCGACAAACTTGGGTACAATGAGCAGTTCTTC
14 | TRBJ1-3 | - | TRBV6-5 | TRBD1 | CASSRTGNGNTIYF | TGTGCCAGCAGTCGGACAGGGAATGGAAACACCATATATTTT